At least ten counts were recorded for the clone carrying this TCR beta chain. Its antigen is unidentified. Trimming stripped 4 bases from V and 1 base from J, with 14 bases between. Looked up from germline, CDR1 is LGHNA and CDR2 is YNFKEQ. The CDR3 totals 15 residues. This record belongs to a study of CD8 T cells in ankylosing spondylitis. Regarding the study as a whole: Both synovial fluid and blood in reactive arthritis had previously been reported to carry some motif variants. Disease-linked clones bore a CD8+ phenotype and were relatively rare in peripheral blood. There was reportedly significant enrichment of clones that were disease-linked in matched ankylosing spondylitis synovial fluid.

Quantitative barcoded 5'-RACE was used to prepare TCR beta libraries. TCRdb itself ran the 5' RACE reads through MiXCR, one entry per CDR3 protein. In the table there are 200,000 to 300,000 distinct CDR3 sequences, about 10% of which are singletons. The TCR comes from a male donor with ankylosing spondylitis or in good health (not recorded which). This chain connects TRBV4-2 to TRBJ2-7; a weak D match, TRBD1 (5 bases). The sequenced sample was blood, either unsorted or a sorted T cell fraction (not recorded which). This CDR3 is CASSPTRGQSYEQYF. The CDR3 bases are TGTGCCAGCAGCCCCACCCGAGGACAATCCTACGAGCAGTACTTC.